This T cell receptor (beta chain) was recorded in a study of T-cell memory formation after mild COVID-19 (dated by TCRdb to 2020 to 2022). Turning to the overall study: TCR sequence clusters from the two donors were found to be largely donor specific. In a couple of donors, T-cell clones that expanded and contracted after mild COVID-19 were followed by sequencing TCRalpha and TCRbeta repertoires longitudinally. Two young, previously healthy adult volunteers, one female and one male, were included in the cohort.

The full study reports these points: The study covered only a couple of mild cases, and larger cohorts including severe cases with pre-infection samples were considered necessary. From day 15 to 85, contracting clones showed balanced CD4/CD8 phenotypes, whereas a second wave of clones that expanded from day 15 to 37 leaned towards CD4+. Some responding clones were found in pre-infection memory, which suggests that pre-existing cross-reactive memory T cells took part in the SARS-CoV-2 response. Whether the second-wave clones peaking on day 37 were SARS-CoV-2 specific was not confirmed. Contracting CD4+ clones were found mainly in CM and EM memory subsets, while CD8+ clones were enriched in EMRA.

Ficoll-Paque density gradient centrifugation was the method used to isolate PBMCs. Sequencing was performed on an Illumina NovaSeq 6000. cDNA libraries for TCRalpha and TCRbeta were prepared by 5'RACE using constant-segment primers, with sample barcodes and unique molecular identifiers added. Trizol reagent was used to extract RNA from every sample. Library amplification was performed in two PCR steps, and a second sample barcode and Illumina TruSeq adapters were introduced in the second step. The libraries were sequenced on an Illumina NovaSeq using 2 x 150 bp paired-end reads. In the source study's methods: With migec v1.2.7, reads were demultiplexed and then collapsed into UMI-guided consensus sequences. Using mixcr v2.1.11, the UMI consensuses were aligned to TRA and TRB V and J templates and assembled into clonotypes. A clonotype was counted as expanded or contracted only if both edgeR and NoisET called the change significant, with noise models trained on biological replicates. edgeR calls used a false discovery rate-adjusted p below 0.01 and a log2 fold-change threshold of 1. PCA with hierarchical clustering of max-normalized trajectories of the 1000 most abundant clonotypes was used as exploratory dynamics analysis. Each responding clone was given a CD4 or CD8 phenotype based on the CD4+ and CD8+ repertoires, which had been sequenced separately. Through fastp at Q25 and MiXCR, TCRdb rebuilt clones from the public reads, retaining in-frame beta chains. Entries that share a CDR3 protein sequence are merged under the most common genes and DNA. TCRdb assigned the V and J calls; the authors' analysis was not used. The sample table lists about 350,000 distinct CDR3 sequences, around 27% of them with a count of one. Less than 15% of the sample comes from the top ten.

A note on this clonotype: Its recognized antigen is unknown. Base-call qualities are not available, and no considerably larger clone is one nucleotide away.

The sample consisted of PBMCs or a T cell subset sorted from them (not recorded which). The sequence was obtained from an adult woman who had mild COVID-19 (a few samples of this study predate the infection). The sample titles of this study are shuffled in the database, so cell type and time point are left out; the donor was told from shared clones.

The bases are TGCAGCGTAGATCAGGGGGACACCGGGGAGCTGTTTTTT. Translated, it reads CSVDQGDTGELFF. Recombination joined TRBV29-1 with TRBJ2-2; TRBD1 lines up with 7 middle nucleotides. The germline V and J ends show losses of 6 bases and 3 bases respectively, and no gene match explains 4 bases of the junction. Per the germline V gene, SQVTM is the CDR1 and ANQGSEA is the CDR2. The CDR3 covers 13 residues, taking in both the cysteine and the phenylalanine. The kept DNA is CDR3 alone, 39 bases in frame from the first base.